These 17 T cell receptor beta chains were sequenced from one sample in a study of long-term antiretroviral therapy in people with HIV. The libraries were made with immunoSEQ v3.0 at survey level. TCRdb's copy holds only in-frame clones and misses some; the assay was immunoSEQ multiplex PCR. The sample carries around 30,000 clones, roughly 84% recorded once. This material consisted of unsorted PBMCs, taken 0.4 years after starting antiretroviral therapy. All receptors derive from a man aged 18-30 years with HIV.

The chain carries TRBV6-1 and TRBJ2-2, with D possibly being TRBD2 (6 bases). The ends were cut back, 10 bases at V and 6 bases at J, with 21 bases in the middle. The CDR3 is 15 amino acids. CDR1 MNHNS and CDR2 SASEGT come from the germline V gene. This CDR3 reads CATVITGEGSGELFF. The CDR3, as DNA: TGTGCCACGGTAATTACGGGGGAAGGATCCGGGGAGCTGTTTTTT.

The rearrangement joins TRBV7-8 to TRBJ1-4, with a tentative D call TRBD1 (5 bases). The germline gives CDR1 SGHVS, CDR2 FQNEAQ. V shed 2 bases and J shed 8 bases, with 18 bases lying between them. The CDR3 spans 16 residues. The CDR3 here is CASSLRSRGGEEKLFF. The CDR3, as DNA: TGTGCCAGCAGCTTACGTAGCCGCGGGGGGGAGGAAAAACTGTTTTTT.

The rearrangement joins TRBV15 to TRBJ2-2; D assignment may be TRBD1 or TRBD2 (5 bases each). V was shortened by 0 bases and J by 4 bases, with 15 bases between the two germline ends. The CDR3 is 17 residues long. Germline lookup yields CDR1 LNHNV and CDR2 YYDKDF (reference sequence). In nucleotides, the CDR3 is TGTGCCACCAGCAGAGATCTTCGGGACCTAATCACCGGGGAGCTGTTTTTT. This sequence encodes CATSRDLRDLITGELFF.

The chain uses TRBV7-9 and TRBJ1-1; D is undetermined. The V end was cut by 0 bases, the J end by 0 bases, with 11 bases between. CDR1 and CDR2 (germline): SEHNR, FQNEAQ (reference sequence). This CDR3 is built from 16 residues. The CDR3 region is CASSLAGSPMNTEAFF. CDR3 DNA sequence: TGTGCCAGCAGCTTAGCGGGCAGCCCGATGAACACTGAAGCTTTCTTT.

The rearrangement links TRBV27 to TRBJ2-7; 9 positions agree with TRBD1. This CDR3 spans 14 amino acids. V gave up 6 bases and J gave up 12 bases; unmatched junction bases: 15. Germline V gene sequence: CDR1 MNHEY, CDR2 SMNVEV (reference sequence). The chain's CDR3 is CASSHAPGQGEWYF. The CDR3 coding sequence is TGTGCCAGCAGCCACGCTCCGGGACAGGGTGAGTGGTACTTC.

This rearrangement joins TRBV4-1 to TRBJ2-7; TRBD1 agrees at 8 bases. The CDR3 extends over 17 amino acids. The V gene's germline CDR1 is MGHRA and CDR2 YSYEKL. J gave up 3 bases and V 5 bases, and 15 bases lay outside the gene matches. The CDR3 coding sequence is TGCGCCAGCAGCGTGGACAGGGCCCCCCCAAACAGCTACGAGCAGTACTTC. This codes for CASSVDRAPPNSYEQYF.

This clone has a single count. This rearrangement joins TRBV2 to TRBJ2-7, with TRBD1 matching over 8 bases. Trimming cost V 2 bases and J 6 bases; bases outside gene matches: 15. Per germline, CDR1 SNHLY and CDR2 FYNNEI. CDR3 length: 17 residues. CDR3: CASSEKGDRDRLSEQYF. DNA for the CDR3: TGTGCCAGCAGTGAAAAGGGGGACCGGGACAGGCTCTCCGAGCAGTACTTC.

The V call is TRBV11-2, the J call TRBJ1-1, with 7 bases that match TRBD1. CDR3 length equals 13 residues. V was clipped by 1 base and J by 5 bases; unmatched bases: 1. CDR1 and CDR2 from the germline V gene are SGHAT and FQNNGV. The CDR3 here is CASSLGDSTEAFF. The CDR3 DNA reads TGTGCCAGCAGCTTAGGGGACAGTACTGAAGCTTTCTTT.

This clone has just one count. For the CDR3, the DNA is TGTGCCAGCAGCCAAGAGGGAAGTAGGTCCTCCTACAATGAGCAGTTCTTC. Translating gives CASSQEGSRSSYNEQFF. The V call is TRBV9, the J call TRBJ2-1; tentative D call: TRBD2 (5 bases). The germline V and J ends were trimmed by 4 bases and 0 bases, with 17 bases remaining between them. Germline CDR1 and CDR2: SGDLS and YYNGEE. This CDR3 is built from 17 residues.

This clone was seen only once. V usage is TRBV5-6 and J usage is TRBJ2-7; TRBD2 is a possible D gene (5 bases). There are 11 residues in the CDR3. Germline CDR1 is SGHDT and CDR2 is YYEEEE. V shed 10 bases and J shed 0 bases, with 8 bases lying between them. The CDR3 here is CAGRDSYEQYF. The CDR3 coding sequence is TGTGCCGGCCGGGACTCCTACGAGCAGTACTTC. Full variable domain (missing parts from reference TRBV5-6 and TRBJ2-7): DAGVTQSPTHLIKTRGQQVTLRCSPKSGHDTVSWYQQALGQGPQFIFQYYEEEERQRGNFPDRFSGHQFPNYSSELNVNALLLGDSALYLCAGRDSYEQYFGPGTRLTVT.

This clone has a single count. V usage is TRBV28 and J usage is TRBJ1-4; no clear D gene. The germline CDR1 and CDR2 sequences are MDHEN and SYDVKM. Trimming took off 3 bases at V and 0 bases at J, with 20 bases between the two ends. This CDR3 has 19 residues. CDR3 DNA sequence: TGTGCCAGCAGTTTCGGACCTCATCGCCGTCCTTCAACTAATGAAAAACTGTTTTTT. It translates to CASSFGPHRRPSTNEKLFF.

The chain has TRBV27 and TRBJ1-6; D may be TRBD1 (5 bases). The CDR3 covers 14 residues. Trimming took off 2 bases at V and 6 bases at J, with 8 bases between the two ends. CDR1 is MNHEY, CDR2 SMNVEV, per germline (reference sequence). The CDR3 coding sequence is TGTGCCAGCAGTTTAGGGGGGTCTAATTCACCCCTCCACTTT. This codes for CASSLGGSNSPLHF.

The chain employs TRBV5-1 and TRBJ1-2, with D unresolved. This CDR3 spans 12 amino acids. The V gene's germline CDR1 is SGHRS and CDR2 YFSETQ. V shed 0 bases and J shed 6 bases, with 6 bases lying between them. CDR3 bases: TGCGCCAGCAGCTTGGGGACTAATGGCTACACCTTC. Encoded protein: CASSLGTNGYTF.

The J gene is TRBJ2-1, the V gene TRBV19, with 14 bases matching TRBD2. The CDR3 runs to 18 residues. Germline-derived CDR1 and CDR2 are LNHDA and SQIVND (reference sequence). V lost 3 bases to trimming and J lost 0 bases; unmatched junction nucleotides: 4. The CDR3 DNA reads as TGTGCCAGTAGTATCGGACTAGCGGGGGGTCCCTCCTACAATGAGCAGTTCTTC. It is translated as CASSIGLAGGPSYNEQFF. Complete variable domain (other parts from reference TRBV19 and TRBJ2-1): DGGITQSPKYLFRKEGQNVTLSCEQNLNHDAMYWYRQDPGQGLRLIYYSQIVNDFQKGDIAEGYSVSREKKESFPLTVTSAQKNPTAFYLCASSIGLAGGPSYNEQFFGPGTRLTVL.

The V and J genes are TRBV7-2 and TRBJ2-5; 9 bases are shared with TRBD2. Germline V gene lookup returns CDR1 SGHTA and CDR2 FQGNSA. The length of the CDR3 is 17 residues. V shed 1 base and J 4 bases; nucleotides not matched to a gene: 10. CDR3 sequence (DNA): TGTGCCAGCAGCTTAGGCCCAGGGGCGGGAGGGTCAGAGACCCAGTACTTC. Amino acid sequence: CASSLGPGAGGSETQYF.

Within the sample, this clone is medium-sized. Other DNA sequences within the sample encode an identical CDR3. The genes are TRBV9 and TRBJ1-6; D remains unclear. Germline loops: CDR1 SGDLS, CDR2 YYNGEE. Deletions cut 2 bases from V and 0 bases from J, with 0 bases between. This CDR3 contains 13 residues. CDR3 coding DNA: TGTGCCAGCAGCGTCTCCTATAATTCACCCCTCCACTTT. It translates to CASSVSYNSPLHF. Complete variable domain (other parts from reference TRBV9 and TRBJ1-6): DSGVTQTPKHLITATGQRVTLRCSPRSGDLSVYWYQQSLDQGLQFLIQYYNGEERAKGNILERFSAQQFPDLHSELNLSSLELGDSALYFCASSVSYNSPLHFGNGTRLTVT.

The chain couples TRBV7-6 to TRBJ2-7; D is ambiguous. The CDR3 has 13 residues. Trimming pared 2 bases from V and 6 bases from J, leaving 11 bases between. Looked up from germline, CDR1 is SGHVS and CDR2 is FNYEAQ. CDR3 DNA: TGTGCCAGCAGCTTAAGGGTGGGTTCCGAGCAGTACTTC. Translation gives CASSLRVGSEQYF.